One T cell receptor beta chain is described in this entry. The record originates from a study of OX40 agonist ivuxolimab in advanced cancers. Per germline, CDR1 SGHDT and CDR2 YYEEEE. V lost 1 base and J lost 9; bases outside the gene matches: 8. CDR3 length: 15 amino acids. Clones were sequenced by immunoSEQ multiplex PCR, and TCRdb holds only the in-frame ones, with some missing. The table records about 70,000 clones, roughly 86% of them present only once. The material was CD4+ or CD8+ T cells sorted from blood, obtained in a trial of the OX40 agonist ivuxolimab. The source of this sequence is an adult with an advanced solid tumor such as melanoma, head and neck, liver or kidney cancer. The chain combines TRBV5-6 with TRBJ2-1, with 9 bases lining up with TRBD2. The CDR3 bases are TGTGCCAGCAGCTTGAGGCGGGGGGGCCTGGTTGAGCAGTTCTTC. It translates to CASSLRRGGLVEQFF.